The 16 T cell receptor beta chains listed next were all sequenced from one sample in a study of blood T cell repertoires in COVID-19. Assay: immunoSEQ multiplex PCR; the TCRdb copy retains only in-frame clones and omits some. The sample holds some 350,000 clones, around 86% seen once. The sample consisted of peripheral blood. These receptors all come from a human donor in a cohort sampled during active COVID-19.

V gene TRBV19 combines with J gene TRBJ1-2; TRBD1 agrees at 7 bases. Germline CDR1 LNHDA, CDR2 SQIVND (reference sequence). Germline trimming cut 6 bases from V and 0 bases from J; bases unmatched to any gene: 4. The CDR3 has 14 residues. The CDR3 sequence is CASSRDSSNYGYTF. For the CDR3, the DNA is TGTGCCAGTAGCCGGGACAGCTCTAACTATGGCTACACCTTC.

The rearrangement links TRBV9 to TRBJ2-5; D is possibly TRBD2 (7 bases). The CDR3 covers 15 residues. V gave up 4 bases and J gave up 5 bases, with 18 bases separating them. The germline gives CDR1 SGDLS, CDR2 YYNGEE. The CDR3 bases are TGTGCCAGCAGCTCTTTAGGGGGAGGGTGGGAGACCCAGTACTTC. This translates into CASSSLGGGWETQYF. The entire variable domain, with the rest obtained from reference TRBV9 and TRBJ2-5, is as follows: DSGVTQTPKHLITATGQRVTLRCSPRSGDLSVYWYQQSLDQGLQFLIQYYNGEERAKGNILERFSAQQFPDLHSELNLSSLELGDSALYFCASSSLGGGWETQYFGPGTRLLVL.

The CDR3 nucleotides read TGTGCCAGCACCTTACGACAGGGCACTGAAGCTTTCTTT. Translated: CASTLRQGTEAFF. This rearrangement joins TRBV21-1 to TRBJ1-1; the table's D call of TRBD1 was not tested on the DNA. TRBV21-1 is a documented pseudogene. The CDR3 length is 13 residues.

CDR3 sequence (DNA): TGTGCCAGTAGTAGTGCCCGACAAATGAACACTGAAGCTTTCTTT. Protein: CASSSARQMNTEAFF. The chain couples TRBV19 to TRBJ1-1, with unresolved D. The CDR3 loop spans 15 amino acids. CDR1 is LNHDA, CDR2 SQIVND, per germline (reference sequence). V lost 4 bases and J 0 bases, leaving 12 bases between the germline ends.

V and J are TRBV28 and TRBJ1-5; no reliable D call. V was shortened by 5 bases and J by 2 bases, with 10 bases between the two germline ends. This CDR3 has 14 residues. Germline CDR1 is MDHEN and CDR2 is SYDVKM. CDR3 sequence: CASSAGIGNQPQHF. CDR3 coding DNA: TGTGCCAGCAGTGCGGGGATCGGCAATCAGCCCCAGCATTTT.

The chain links TRBV30 to TRBJ1-2; D perhaps matches TRBD1 (5 bases). The germline V gene has CDR1 GTSNPN and CDR2 SVGIG (reference sequence). The V end lost 8 bases, the J end lost 4 bases, and 20 bases lay between the germline ends. The CDR3 has 14 amino acids. CDR3: CAGDGVRGGYGYTF. The CDR3 bases are TGTGCCGGGGACGGGGTCCGGGGGGGCTATGGCTACACCTTC.

As regards this clone: Other DNA sequences within the sample encode an identical CDR3. The V call is TRBV19, the J call TRBJ2-1; tentative D call: TRBD2 (6 bases). The CDR3 is 15 amino acids. Trimming took 5 bases from V and 4 from J, leaving 15 bases between them. The germline V gene has CDR1 LNHDA and CDR2 SQIVND (reference sequence). This CDR3 reads CASSLASGLYNEQFF. The CDR3 nucleotides are TGTGCCAGTAGTCTTGCCAGCGGGTTGTACAATGAGCAGTTCTTC.

The chain links TRBV10-3 to TRBJ2-3; possible D gene TRBD2, 6 bases. The V end lost 10 bases, the J end lost 2 bases, and 25 bases lay between the germline ends. The CDR3 has 17 amino acids. Germline V CDR1 and CDR2: ENHRY, SYGVKD. CDR3 region: CATASPPTGGYTDTQYF. CDR3 nucleotides: TGTGCCACCGCATCACCCCCGACTGGAGGGTACACAGATACGCAGTATTTT.

This chain joins TRBV6-5 and TRBJ1-2; 9 bases line up with TRBD1. The germline V gene has CDR1 MNHEY and CDR2 SVGAGI. The junction had 4 bases not matched to a gene; V was cut back by 4 bases and J by 4 bases. This CDR3 region has 14 residues. CDR3 DNA: TGTGCCAGCAGTTCACGGGACAGGGCCTATGGCTACACCTTC. Its protein product is CASSSRDRAYGYTF.

The V gene is TRBV19, the J gene TRBJ2-7; D unclear. The germline gives CDR1 LNHDA, CDR2 SQIVND (reference sequence). This CDR3 has 13 residues. With 4 bases removed from V and 4 bases from J, the gap between germline ends came to 11 bases. The CDR3 region is CASSKMNNYEQYF. CDR3 nucleotides: TGTGCCAGTAGTAAGATGAACAATTACGAGCAGTACTTC. Full variable domain (remainder filled in from reference TRBV19 and TRBJ2-7): DGGITQSPKYLFRKEGQNVTLSCEQNLNHDAMYWYRQDPGQGLRLIYYSQIVNDFQKGDIAEGYSVSREKKESFPLTVTSAQKNPTAFYLCASSKMNNYEQYFGPGTRLTVT.

J is TRBJ2-3 and V is TRBV24-1, with 7 bases matching TRBD1. Trimming cost V 9 bases and J 0 bases; bases outside gene matches: 2. Germline CDR1 and CDR2: KGHDR and SFDVKD. This CDR3 is built from 13 residues. DNA for the CDR3: TGTGCCACCGGGGACAGCAGCACAGATACGCAGTATTTT. Translating gives CATGDSSTDTQYF.

This clone showed up just a few times. This chain joins TRBV28 and TRBJ1-2, with D hard to call. The V end was cut by 7 bases, the J end by 2 bases, with 8 bases between. This CDR3 has 12 residues. The germline V gene has CDR1 MDHEN and CDR2 SYDVKM. CDR3 sequence (DNA): TGTGCCAGCACCACTACCAACTATGGCTACACCTTC. The encoded protein is CASTTTNYGYTF.

The chain employs TRBV27 and TRBJ2-1, with D possibly being TRBD2 (5 bases). The CDR3 sequence is 14 residues long. Germline V gene lookup returns CDR1 MNHEY and CDR2 SMNVEV (reference sequence). V was cut by 4 bases and J by 4 bases, with 11 bases left in between. The CDR3 nucleotides are TGTGCCAGCAGTTCTTCCGGGGAATACAATGAGCAGTTCTTC. Its protein is CASSSSGEYNEQFF.

The rearrangement links TRBV19 to TRBJ2-3, with D possibly being TRBD1 (6 bases). CDR3 length: 13 amino acids. Between the trimmed V and J ends, which lost 4 bases and 4 bases, there was a span of 9 bases. Germline V gene sequence: CDR1 LNHDA, CDR2 SQIVND (reference sequence). CDR3 nucleotides: TGTGCCAGTAGTAGGGGGCTAGCAGATACGCAGTATTTT. This encodes CASSRGLADTQYF.

The chain carries TRBV20-1 and TRBJ2-5, with 12 bases that match TRBD2. The CDR3 length is 15 residues. Germline trimming cut 3 bases from V and 2 bases from J; bases unmatched to any gene: 4. The germline V gene has CDR1 DFQATT and CDR2 SNEGSKA (reference sequence). The CDR3 sequence: CSASPSGRGQETQYF. CDR3 sequence (DNA): TGCAGTGCTAGTCCTAGCGGGAGGGGGCAAGAGACCCAGTACTTC.

V and J are TRBV3-1 (or the pseudogene TRBV3-2) and TRBJ1-2, with D possibly TRBD1 on 5 matching bases. There are 14 residues in the CDR3. Germline CDR1 is LGHDT and CDR2 is YNNKEL (reference sequence). Trimming cost V 1 base and J 3 bases, with 9 bases left between them. The DNA for the CDR3 is TGTGCCAGCAGCCAAGTTCCGGGGGACTATGGCTACACCTTC. Protein: CASSQVPGDYGYTF.